This T cell receptor beta chain was documented in a study of neurological immune-mediated disorders. CDR3 length: 14 residues. Germline V gene lookup returns CDR1 SGHKS and CDR2 YYEKEE (reference sequence). The time point is: technical triplicate 2. This clonotype was detected only once. Its specificity is unknown. One end of the junction fails to match germline, which may point to a read error. From the 5' RACE reads, TCRdb called clonotypes with MiXCR, one entry per CDR3 protein. Of around 56,000 distinct CDR3 sequences in the sample, around 24% were seen once. Points from the study as a whole: The greatest TCR clonal expansion occurred in HTLV-1-associated myelopathy and the least in multiple sclerosis, which fell below healthy controls.

The TCR was taken from a man in his sixties with HTLV-1-associated myelopathy (HAM/TSP). The chain carries TRBV5-5 and TRBJ1-1; a possible D gene is TRBD1 (5 bases). The material sequenced was PBMCs. The CDR3 sequence: CASSMGRSAFEAIF. The DNA for the CDR3 is TGTGCCAGCAGCATGGGACGGTCAGCCTTTGAAGCTATCTTC.